This passage covers 9 T cell receptor beta chains from one sample sequenced in a study of shared clonotypes between healthy human individuals. Produced via immunoSEQ multiplex PCR; TCRdb's table is partial and in-frame only. The table has about 460,000 clones, more than 70% seen once. Sequenced: PBMCs. The receptors stem from a woman in her thirties or forties in good health. Some clones in this sample may be carry-over from other donors' samples.

The J gene is TRBJ2-2, the V gene TRBV27; D ambiguous. Trimming left V 8 bases short and J 7 bases short, with 5 bases between. Germline lookup yields CDR1 MNHEY and CDR2 SMNVEV (reference sequence). This CDR3 is 10 amino acids long. The CDR3 nucleotides read TGTGCCAGCTTAGACGGGGAGCTGTTTTTT. This sequence encodes CASLDGELFF.

This clone has a single count. The rearrangement links TRBV28 to TRBJ2-1; tentatively, D is TRBD2 (5 bases). The V gene's germline CDR1 is MDHEN and CDR2 SYDVKM. The V and J ends lost 8 bases and 5 bases respectively, with 25 bases between them. The CDR3 spans 17 residues. The CDR3 DNA sequence: TGTGCCAGCCTACCAACCGCTAGCATAGGGCAACACAATGAGCAGTTCTTC. Translating it yields CASLPTASIGQHNEQFF.

J is TRBJ1-1 and V is TRBV28, with 9 nucleotides matching TRBD1. This CDR3 has 18 residues. Unmatched junction bases numbered 13, after V lost 4 bases and J lost 1 base. In germline, CDR1 is MDHEN, CDR2 SYDVKM. The CDR3: CASSSLGQGSSANTEAFF. In nucleotides, the CDR3 is TGTGCCAGCAGTTCACTTGGACAGGGGAGTTCGGCGAACACTGAAGCTTTCTTT. The full variable domain, its missing parts supplied by reference TRBV28 and TRBJ1-1, is DVKVTQSSRYLVKRTGEKVFLECVQDMDHENMFWYRQDPGLGLRLIYFSYDVKMKEKGDIPEGYSVSREKKERFSLILESASTNQTSMYLCASSSLGQGSSANTEAFFGQGTRLTVV.

This rearrangement joins TRBV6-6 to TRBJ1-2; 11 positions agree with TRBD1. From germline, CDR1 is MNHNY and CDR2 SVGAGI (reference sequence). V lost 6 bases, J lost 4 bases, and 7 bases stayed unmatched. This CDR3 comprises 15 residues. The CDR3 reads CASSRTGGGIYGYTF. In nucleotides, the CDR3 is TGTGCCAGCAGCAGGACAGGGGGCGGAATCTATGGCTACACCTTC.

Notes on this clone: This likely reflects a read error, since a far larger clone is one base away. The chain links TRBV11-3 to TRBJ1-4; D is uncertain. The length of the CDR3 is 10 residues. Germline CDR1 reads SGHNT; CDR2 reads YENEEA. The CDR3 sequence is CANSTYELFF. CDR3 in DNA: TGTGCCAACAGCACCTACGAACTGTTTTTT.

V gene TRBV7-7 combines with J gene TRBJ2-3; 11 nucleotides agree with TRBD2. J gave up 5 bases and V 5 bases, and 3 bases lay outside the gene matches. The CDR3 totals 14 residues. CDR1 and CDR2 (germline): SSHAT, FNYEAQ (reference sequence). This CDR3 reads CASSRLAGIDTQYF. CDR3 bases: TGTGCCAGCAGCCGACTAGCGGGAATAGATACGCAGTATTTT.

The chain couples TRBV5-4 to TRBJ2-7; D ambiguous. This CDR3 is 14 amino acids long. Trimming removed 0 bases at V and 5 bases at J, with 12 bases between. Germline V gene sequence: CDR1 SGHNT, CDR2 YYREEE (reference sequence). The CDR3 nucleotides are TGTGCCAGCAGCTTGGGAGTTTTCTCTGACGAGCAGTACTTC. It encodes CASSLGVFSDEQYF.

This rearrangement joins TRBV7-9 to TRBJ2-5; D might be TRBD2 (6 bases). The germline CDR1 and CDR2 sequences are SEHNR and FQNEAQ (reference sequence). V lost 8 bases, J lost 1 base, and 11 bases lay in between. The CDR3 is 13 residues long. CDR3 protein: CASPGDFQETQYF. The CDR3, as DNA: TGTGCCAGCCCTGGGGACTTCCAAGAGACCCAGTACTTC.

The CDR3 DNA follows: TGCAGCGGTGTCGGGACAGGGGCGTGGGATACGCAGTATTTT. This translates into CSGVGTGAWDTQYF. The chain couples TRBV29-1 to TRBJ2-3, with 10 bases fitting TRBD1. The junction had 10 bases not matched to a gene; V was cut back by 7 bases and J by 6 bases. The CDR3 is 14 residues long. The germline CDR1 and CDR2 sequences are SQVTM and ANQGSEA.